Listed below are T cell receptor beta chains from one sample, sequenced in a study of T cells in localized non-small cell lung cancer. Generated by immunoSEQ multiplex PCR, the TCRdb table keeps only in-frame clones and is missing some. Of about 1,500 clones listed, more than 20% were seen once; the top ten hold around a sixth. Source: normal lung tissue next to the tumor, taken before any cancer treatment. These receptors were collected from a female donor at least 60 years old with stage I lung adenocarcinoma. The CDR3 runs from the conserved cysteine through the conserved F or W. Fields, in order: CDR3 length, clone size, D gene, J gene, V gene, CDR3 DNA, CDR3 protein. A D gene is named only where the DNA matches it firmly. Clone size is stated in some rows and not others, as once, few, many or a class when expanded.

18 large NA TRBJ1-6 TRBV6-8 TGTGCCAGCAGTTACTCGACTGCGGGGCCAACCTATAATTCACCCCTCCACTTT CASSYSTAGPTYNSPLHF
16 NA NA TRBJ2-3 TRBV19 TGTGCCACCCTACGAAGAGCCCTGGCGGGCACAGATACGCAGTATTTT CATLRRALAGTDTQYF
15 NA NA TRBJ1-2 TRBV11-3 TGTGCCAGCAGCTGGACCTCGAAAGGAGGCTATGGCTACACCTTC CASSWTSKGGYGYTF
15 NA TRBD1 TRBJ1-1 TRBV5-1 TGCGCCAGCAGCTTACAGGGGTTACTGAACACTGAAGCTTTCTTT CASSLQGLLNTEAFF
16 NA NA TRBJ2-6 TRBV29-1 TGCAGCGTGTACCGGGACGTTGACTCTGGGGCCAACGTCCTGACTTTC CSVYRDVDSGANVLTF
12 NA NA TRBJ1-1 TRBV6-8 TGTGCCAGCAGTTCAACACGGGCTGAAGCTTTCTTT CASSSTRAEAFF
13 NA NA TRBJ1-1 TRBV30 TGTGCCGAACGGCGGACGGCCAACACTGAAGCTTTCTTT CAERRTANTEAFF
15 few TRBD1 TRBJ1-4 TRBV9 TGTGCCAGCGGGGGACAGGGGGACACTAATGAAAAACTGTTTTTT CASGGQGDTNEKLFF
15 NA TRBD1 TRBJ1-2 TRBV19 TGTGCCAGTCGCGTAGGACAGGGGAGGAACTATGGCTACACCTTC CASRVGQGRNYGYTF
17 few TRBD1 TRBJ2-7 TRBV11-3 TGTGCCAGCAGCTTTTATTCCGGGACAGCGAGTTCCTACGAGCAGTACTTC CASSFYSGTASSYEQYF
15 NA NA TRBJ1-2 TRBV11-3 TGTGCCAGCAGCCCGGGCGGGGGAGCCAACTATGGCTACACCTTC CASSPGGGANYGYTF
14 NA NA TRBJ1-1 TRBV11-3 TGTGCCAGCAGCTTCGGGGGAATGAACACTGAAGCTTTCTTT CASSFGGMNTEAFF
14 NA NA TRBJ2-2 TRBV11-1 TGTGCCAGCAGCTTGTCCCCGGGGCCCGGGGAGCTGTTTTTT CASSLSPGPGELFF
15 NA TRBD1 TRBJ1-1 TRBV29-1 TGCAGCGTTGAAGTACGGGGACAGTGGTTCACTGAAGCTTTCTTT CSVEVRGQWFTEAFF
14 NA NA TRBJ1-4 TRBV11-3 TGTGCCAGCAGCCTAGACAGTAGAAATGAAAAACTGTTTTTT CASSLDSRNEKLFF
14 few NA TRBJ2-6 TRBV11-3 TGTGCCAGCAGCTTAGGGGGTTCTGCCAACGTCCTGACTTTC CASSLGGSANVLTF
16 NA NA TRBJ1-1 TRBV14 TGTGCCAGCAGCCAAGGCTTTGGCAGTCGCAACACTGAAGCTTTCTTT CASSQGFGSRNTEAFF
11 few NA TRBJ2-7 TRBV6-4 TGTGCCAGCAGTTCTGGGAACGAGCAGTACTTC CASSSGNEQYF
15 NA NA TRBJ1-5 TRBV19 TGTGCCAGTAGCACCGGGACGGCCAGCAATCAGCCCCAGCATTTT CASSTGTASNQPQHF
15 NA NA TRBJ1-1 TRBV4-1 TGCGCCAGCAGCCAAGTTCAGGGCGGCGGCACTGAAGCTTTCTTT CASSQVQGGGTEAFF
13 NA NA TRBJ1-2 TRBV9 TGTGCCAGCATCCCCACAGGGAGTGATGGCTACACCTTC CASIPTGSDGYTF
16 NA NA TRBJ2-6 TRBV29-1 TGCAGCGCTGCGACAGACACTGACTCTGGGGCCAACGTCCTGACTTTC CSAATDTDSGANVLTF
18 few TRBD2 TRBJ2-1 TRBV9 TGTGCCAGCAGCGCCGAACCGGGACTAGCGGGGGTTGGCAATGAGCAGTTCTTC CASSAEPGLAGVGNEQFF
13 NA NA TRBJ2-2 TRBV7-2 TGTGCCAGCAGCGCCAGGAACACCGGGGAGCTGTTTTTT CASSARNTGELFF
15 few NA TRBJ1-1 TRBV9 TGTGCCAGCAGCCCCGGGGGGAAATTGAACACTGAAGCTTTCTTT CASSPGGKLNTEAFF
13 few NA TRBJ1-1 TRBV6-8 TGTGCCAGCAGTTACTCTCGGGGCATTGAAGCTTTCTTT CASSYSRGIEAFF
14 few NA TRBJ1-1 TRBV6-1 TGTGCCAGCAGTGAAGCGCTCAGGGTGGATGAAGCTTTCTTT CASSEALRVDEAFF
15 few NA TRBJ2-1 TRBV6-8 TGTGCCAGCAGTGCGGACAGTAGCTCCTACAATGAGCAGTTCTTC CASSADSSSYNEQFF
15 few TRBD1 TRBJ1-2 TRBV11-3 TGTGCCAGCAGCCCCCAACCCGGGACAGGGGGTGGCTACACCTTC CASSPQPGTGGGYTF
15 NA NA TRBJ1-2 TRBV30 TGTGCCTGGAAACCGGGGCCCACCAATTCCTATGGCTACACCTTC CAWKPGPTNSYGYTF
14 few NA TRBJ1-6 TRBV4-1 TGCGCCAGTTCCTCGGACAGCTATAATTCACCCCTCCACTTT CASSSDSYNSPLHF
20 NA TRBD2 TRBJ2-7 TRBV10-3 TGTGCCATCAGTGAGGGCTCCGGGACTAGCGGGATCACCAGCTCCTACGAGCAGTACTTC CAISEGSGTSGITSSYEQYF
13 once NA TRBJ2-5 TRBV29-1 TGCAGCGTCGGAAGGGGGGTCGGGGAGACCCAGTACTTC CSVGRGVGETQYF
14 NA NA TRBJ1-5 TRBV19 TGTGCCAGTAGTATATGGGGTATCAATCAGCCCCAGCATTTT CASSIWGINQPQHF
14 few NA TRBJ1-4 TRBV6-8 TGTGCCAGCAGTCAGAGTGAGACTAATGAAAAACTGTTTTTT CASSQSETNEKLFF
14 NA TRBD1 TRBJ2-7 TRBV18 TGTGCCAGCTCACGAGGGACAGGGACCTACGAGCAGTACTTC CASSRGTGTYEQYF
16 NA TRBD1 TRBJ1-5 TRBV11-3 TGTGCCAGCAGCCCGGGGACAGGGGGGATCAATCAGCCCCAGCATTTT CASSPGTGGINQPQHF
15 NA NA TRBJ1-1 TRBV5-1 TGCGCCAGCAGCTTGGGAGTCTCGGGGTTCACTGAAGCTTTCTTT CASSLGVSGFTEAFF
14 large TRBD1 TRBJ1-2 TRBV11-3 TGTGCCAGCAGCTCTCCGGGACAGGATTATGGCTACACCTTC CASSSPGQDYGYTF
15 NA TRBD2 TRBJ2-5 TRBV11-3 TGTGCCAGCAGCTTAGAGGTAGCGGGAGACGAGACCCAGTACTTC CASSLEVAGDETQYF
15 NA NA TRBJ2-6 TRBV22-1 NA CASSPWGTGANVLTF
14 medium-sized TRBD2 TRBJ2-1 TRBV6-8 TGTGCCAGCAGTCGGCTAGCGGGGGCCAATGAGCAGTTCTTC CASSRLAGANEQFF
14 NA TRBD1 TRBJ2-7 TRBV6-8 TGTGCCAGCACCGACGCTGGGACAGGGAGGGAGCAGTACTTC CASTDAGTGREQYF
16 NA TRBD1 TRBJ1-1 TRBV11-3 TGTGCCAGCAGCTTAGTCTCCACAGGGGTTAACACTGAAGCTTTCTTT CASSLVSTGVNTEAFF